One and the same sample provided the 26 T cell receptor beta chains below, sequenced in a study of post-analysis software for immune sequencing data. Study results and caveats: A few TRBV segments were significantly more frequent in patients than in controls. TRBV5-6, TRBV5-1 and TRBV20-1 were among these segments.

These TCRs' antigens remain unknown. The TCR beta cDNA libraries carried unique molecular identifiers. TCRdb passed the PCR reads through MiXCR, listing each CDR3 protein once. The sample includes 450,000 to 700,000 distinct CDR3 sequences, roughly 47% of them seen just once. The sequenced sample was blood. These receptors all stem from a girl aged 10 to 17 with multiple sclerosis.

This chain joins TRBV7-9 and TRBJ1-4; 8 bases align to TRBD1. This CDR3 has 16 residues. Trimming removed 4 bases from V and 7 bases from J; junction bases left unmatched: 11. Germline-derived CDR1 and CDR2 are SEHNR and FQNEAQ (reference sequence). The CDR3 loop reads CASSSFPGQGPEKLFF. The CDR3, as DNA: TGTGCCAGCAGCTCCTTCCCTGGACAGGGACCTGAAAAACTGTTTTTT. Based on the CDR3 plus reference TRBV7-9 and TRBJ1-4, the full variable domain is DTGVSQNPRHKITKRGQNVTFRCDPISEHNRLYWYRQTLGQGPEFLTYFQNEAQLEKSRLLSDRFSAERPKGSFSTLEIQRTEQGDSAMYLCASSSFPGQGPEKLFFGSGTQLSVL.

In this sample, this clonotype turned up a few times. The chain combines TRBV5-1 with TRBJ1-2; D uncertain. With 0 bases removed from V and 8 bases from J, the gap between germline ends came to 14 bases. Germline V gene lookup returns CDR1 SGHRS and CDR2 YFSETQ. The CDR3 is 14 residues long. CDR3 sequence: CASSLVAGSGGYTF. The CDR3 DNA is TGCGCCAGCAGCTTGGTTGCGGGCTCGGGGGGCTACACCTTC.

In this sample, this clonotype turned up a few times. The chain carries TRBV7-8 and TRBJ1-1, with D hard to call. The V end lost 3 bases, the J end lost 3 bases, and 11 bases lay between the germline ends. The CDR3 runs to 14 residues. Germline-derived CDR1 and CDR2 are SGHVS and FQNEAQ. The CDR3 region has the DNA TGTGCCAGCAGCTTGTGGGGTTTGGACACTGAAGCTTTCTTT. Translated: CASSLWGLDTEAFF.

J is TRBJ2-7 and V is TRBV6-6, with 8 bases aligning to TRBD1. The CDR3 runs to 13 residues. The V segment lost 2 bases and the J segment 5 bases; nucleotides outside the gene matches: 2. The germline CDR1 and CDR2 sequences are MNHNY and SVGAGI (reference sequence). The DNA of the CDR3 is TGTGCCAGCAGTTACCAGACAGGGGACGAGCAGTACTTC. Encoded protein: CASSYQTGDEQYF.

The rearrangement links TRBV2 to TRBJ1-2; 7 nucleotides line up with TRBD1. From germline, CDR1 is SNHLY and CDR2 FYNNEI. The trim removed 8 bases at V and 0 bases at J, leaving 3 bases unmatched. This CDR3 has 13 amino acids. CDR3: CASDREANYGYTF. The CDR3, as DNA: TGTGCCAGCGACAGGGAAGCTAACTATGGCTACACCTTC. The full variable domain, in which reference TRBV2 and TRBJ1-2 provide the parts outside the CDR3, is EPEVTQTPSHQVTQMGQEVILRCVPISNHLYFYWYRQILGQKVEFLVSFYNNEISEKSEIFDDQFSVERPDGSNFTLKIRSTKLEDSAMYFCASDREANYGYTFGSGTRLTVV.

CDR3 in DNA: TGTGCCAGCAGCCGCGGGACTAGCGGGGGCTCTTACAATGAGCAGTTCTTC. This translates into CASSRGTSGGSYNEQFF. This rearrangement joins TRBV7-2 to TRBJ2-1; 14 bases line up with TRBD2. The V gene end was trimmed by 5 bases and the J gene end by 4 bases; junction bases not matched to a gene: 7. The CDR3 sequence is 17 residues long. In germline, CDR1 is SGHTA, CDR2 FQGNSA.

Concerning this clonotype: A much larger clone differs by one base, so this may be a read error. This chain joins TRBV12-5 and TRBJ2-7, with 10 bases identical to TRBD2. The germline CDR1 and CDR2 sequences are LGHNT and FRNRAP. The CDR3 extends over 16 amino acids. J was trimmed by 0 bases and V by 2 bases; bases with no gene match: 4. In DNA form, the CDR3 reads TGTGCTAGTGGTTTGAGTTCTAGCGGGGGCTCCTACGAGCAGTACTTC. This gives the protein CASGLSSSGGSYEQYF. The full variable domain, its missing parts supplied by reference TRBV12-5 and TRBJ2-7, is DARVTQTPRHKVTEMGQEVTMRCQPILGHNTVFWYRQTMMQGLELLAYFRNRAPLDDSGMPKDRFSAEMPDATLATLKIQPSEPRDSAVYFCASGLSSSGGSYEQYFGPGTRLTVT.

The chain carries TRBV20-1 and TRBJ2-3; perhaps D is TRBD1 or TRBD2 (5 bases each). The germline V gene has CDR1 DFQATT and CDR2 SNEGSKA (reference sequence). CDR3 size: 11 residues. V was cut by 1 base and J by 9 bases, with 8 bases left in between. CDR3 in amino acids: CSARVWGTQYF. CDR3 in DNA: TGCAGTGCTAGAGTGTGGGGGACGCAGTATTTT.

This clonotype was seen a few times. V and J are TRBV6-6 and TRBJ2-3, with 13 positions matching TRBD2. Germline assignment: CDR1 MNHNY and CDR2 SVGAGI (reference sequence). J was trimmed by 3 bases and V by 10 bases; bases with no gene match: 7. The CDR3 extends over 15 amino acids. The CDR3 coding sequence is TGTGCCATCACCGGACTAGCGGGAGTGACAGATACGCAGTATTTT. This codes for CAITGLAGVTDTQYF.

This clonotype was counted only a few times. V gene TRBV2 combines with J gene TRBJ2-7; D is undetermined. This CDR3 has 13 residues. V gave up 2 bases and J gave up 2 bases, with 7 bases separating them. Germline V gene lookup returns CDR1 SNHLY and CDR2 FYNNEI. The CDR3 DNA reads as TGTGCCAGCAGTGAACCGGCCACCTACGAGCAGTACTTC. It yields the protein CASSEPATYEQYF. Supplemented by reference TRBV2 and TRBJ2-7, the full variable domain reads EPEVTQTPSHQVTQMGQEVILRCVPISNHLYFYWYRQILGQKVEFLVSFYNNEISEKSEIFDDQFSVERPDGSNFTLKIRSTKLEDSAMYFCASSEPATYEQYFGPGTRLTVT.

Points on this clonotype: Germline and junction disagree at one end, which may indicate a read error. This chain connects TRBV12-3 or TRBV12-4 to TRBJ2-3; D possibly corresponds to TRBD2 (6 bases). The CDR3 contains 15 residues. CDR3 amino acids: CASTGGNLRADTQYF. CDR3 in DNA: TGTGCCAGCACTGGCGGGAACTTGAGAGCAGATACGCAATATTTT.

V gene TRBV20-1 combines with J gene TRBJ2-1; perhaps TRBD2 as D (5 bases). CDR3 length: 13 residues. The germline V and J ends were trimmed by 4 bases and 1 base, with 8 bases remaining between them. Per the germline V gene, CDR1 is DFQATT and CDR2 is SNEGSKA (reference sequence). CDR3 DNA sequence: TGCAGTGCTACCGAGGGATCCTACAATGAGCAGTTCTTC. As protein: CSATEGSYNEQFF.

This clonotype has more than one count but fewer than ten. The CDR3 protein is CAISEEGSPQSTF. In DNA, the CDR3 is TGTGCCATCAGTGAGGAGGGAAGCCCCCAGTCCACCTTC. V is TRBV10-3 and J is TRBJ1-2; D is undetermined. CDR3 size: 13 residues. V was cut by 2 bases and J by 13 bases, with 17 bases left in between. Germline CDR1 is ENHRY and CDR2 is SYGVKD.

The V and J genes are TRBV2 and TRBJ2-2; tentative D call: TRBD2 (5 bases). Germline CDR1 reads SNHLY; CDR2 reads FYNNEI. The CDR3 consists of 15 residues. V was trimmed by 5 bases and J by 4 bases, leaving 14 bases between them. CDR3: CASSSPGIPTGELFF. The CDR3 DNA reads as TGTGCCAGCAGTTCACCCGGGATACCCACCGGGGAGCTGTTTTTT.

The chain employs TRBV7-9 and TRBJ2-1, with D unclear. The closer fit of TRBJ2-7 to the DNA end suggests the J call may be wrong. CDR1 is SEHNR and CDR2 is FQNEAQ in the germline V gene (reference sequence). This CDR3 is built from 15 residues. CDR3 in amino acids: CASSTRAVGVYEQYF. The DNA for the CDR3 is TGTGCCAGCAGCACTCGGGCAGTTGGGGTCTACGAGCAGTACTTC.

This chain joins TRBV5-1 and TRBJ2-5, with D possibly TRBD1 on 6 matching bases. Germline CDR1 is SGHRS and CDR2 is YFSETQ. The CDR3 consists of 15 residues. Deletions cut 3 bases from V and 2 bases from J, with 14 bases between. The CDR3 loop is CASSSDRMGQETQYF. The CDR3 bases are TGCGCCAGCAGCTCCGACAGGATGGGGCAAGAGACCCAGTACTTC. Supplemented by reference TRBV5-1 and TRBJ2-5, the full variable domain reads KAGVTQTPRYLIKTRGQQVTLSCSPISGHRSVSWYQQTPGQGLQFLFEYFSETQRNKGNFPGRFSGRQFSNSRSEMNVSTLELGDSALYLCASSSDRMGQETQYFGPGTRLLVL.

The chain has TRBV20-1 and TRBJ1-2; the D gene is possibly TRBD1 (5 bases). The CDR3 is 16 residues long. Looked up from germline, CDR1 is DFQATT and CDR2 is SNEGSKA (reference sequence). Trimming took 6 bases from V and 4 from J, leaving 24 bases between them. The CDR3 is CSAGGKGLSTTYGYTF. The CDR3 coding sequence is TGCAGTGCCGGGGGGAAGGGTCTTAGCACTACCTATGGCTACACCTTC.

V and J are TRBV5-1 and TRBJ1-1; D not certain. CDR1 SGHRS and CDR2 YFSETQ come from the germline V gene. V lost 0 bases and J 6 bases, leaving 9 bases between the germline ends. The CDR3 is 13 residues long. CDR3 amino acids: CASSLEVIAEAFF. The DNA of the CDR3 is TGCGCCAGCAGCTTGGAAGTGATCGCTGAAGCTTTCTTT.

The genes are TRBV25-1 and TRBJ2-3, with D possibly being TRBD2 (6 bases). Germline V gene data show CDR1 as MGHDK and CDR2 as SYGVNS. The V end was cut by 8 bases, the J end by 3 bases, with 21 bases between. The CDR3 contains 16 residues. The CDR3 is CASSPSHREKTDTQYF. The CDR3, as DNA: TGTGCCAGCTCCCCCTCTCACCGGGAGAAGACAGATACGCAGTATTTT.

The V and J genes are TRBV10-3 and TRBJ1-1; possible D gene TRBD1, 6 bases. CDR3 length: 14 residues. CDR1 and CDR2 (germline): ENHRY, SYGVKD. The ends were cut back, 5 bases at V and 5 bases at J, with 15 bases in the middle. The CDR3 is CAISPGETRTEAFF. The DNA of the CDR3 is TGTGCCATCAGTCCAGGGGAGACTAGGACTGAAGCTTTCTTT.

This clonotype has a handful of counts. The CDR3, as DNA: TGTGCCATGTTCCAGACTAGCGGGGCACCGTTCCAAGAGACCCAGTACTTC. This gives the protein CAMFQTSGAPFQETQYF. The J gene is TRBJ2-5, the V gene TRBV10-3, with 11 bases identical to TRBD2. From germline, CDR1 is ENHRY and CDR2 SYGVKD. The CDR3 extends over 17 amino acids. V lost 9 bases and J lost 1; bases outside the gene matches: 13.

The sample holds a few counts of this clonotype. The chain combines TRBV29-1 with TRBJ2-5; D is ambiguous. This CDR3 has 11 amino acids. Germline CDR1 reads SQVTM; CDR2 reads ANQGSEA. Between the trimmed V and J ends, which lost 7 bases and 4 bases, there was a span of 10 bases. CDR3 DNA sequence: TGCAGCGGTGACAACAGAGAGACCCAGTACTTC. This encodes CSGDNRETQYF.

The V gene is TRBV7-8, the J gene TRBJ1-4; D might be TRBD1 (5 bases). The CDR3 spans 13 residues. V was pared by 8 bases and J by 6 bases, with 13 bases between. Germline V gives CDR1 SGHVS, CDR2 FQNEAQ. In DNA form, the CDR3 reads TGTGCCAGCCTCCATCCCAGGGATGAAAAACTGTTTTTT. The encoded protein is CASLHPRDEKLFF.

This chain uses TRBV5-5 with TRBJ1-5; no definite D call. Looked up from germline, CDR1 is SGHKS and CDR2 is YYEKEE (reference sequence). The germline V and J ends were trimmed by 4 bases and 6 bases, with 14 bases remaining between them. The CDR3 consists of 14 residues. The CDR3 is CASSLIGFSQPQHF. DNA of the CDR3: TGTGCCAGCAGCCTTATAGGTTTTAGTCAGCCCCAGCATTTT.

V is TRBV5-6 and J is TRBJ2-7; no clear D. With 2 bases removed from V and 2 bases from J, the gap between germline ends came to 5 bases. Germline V gene lookup returns CDR1 SGHDT and CDR2 YYEEEE. The CDR3 runs 12 residues. CDR3 sequence (DNA): TGTGCCAGCAGCTTCGAGGCCTACGAGCAGTACTTC. It encodes CASSFEAYEQYF.

This rearrangement joins TRBV19 to TRBJ1-4; D not resolved. This CDR3 has 12 residues. Germline V gives CDR1 LNHDA, CDR2 SQIVND (reference sequence). Deletions cut 8 bases from V and 5 bases from J, with 9 bases between. CDR3 sequence: CASGQLNEKLFF. The CDR3 DNA reads as TGTGCCAGTGGGCAGTTAAATGAAAAACTGTTTTTT.